This T cell receptor beta chain came from a study of blood T cell repertoires in COVID-19. In the study overall: The samples span acute and convalescent COVID-19 from the United States, Italy and Spain. PBMCs, B-cell-depleted T cells, or T cells provided the cDNA or gDNA that made up the material.

The germline V gene has CDR1 MNHEY and CDR2 SVGAGI. Germline trimming cut 6 bases from V and 5 bases from J; bases unmatched to any gene: 7. The CDR3 covers 14 residues. The authors' processing: By means of reference gene primer amplification, nucleated cell counts were estimated. TCRdb keeps only in-frame clones here, not all; method: immunoSEQ multiplex PCR. V and J calls and clone size are given by that table; D and trimming were obtained from the DNA. Among 88,000 or so clones listed, approximately 86% were seen once. The sequencing sample was made of peripheral blood. The V gene is TRBV6-5, the J gene TRBJ1-1, with 9 bases matching TRBD1. The TCR sequence derives from a man between 60 and 70 years old with acute or convalescent COVID-19. CDR3 region: CASRGTGIVTEAFF. CDR3 coding DNA: TGTGCCAGCAGGGGGACAGGGATTGTAACTGAAGCTTTCTTT.